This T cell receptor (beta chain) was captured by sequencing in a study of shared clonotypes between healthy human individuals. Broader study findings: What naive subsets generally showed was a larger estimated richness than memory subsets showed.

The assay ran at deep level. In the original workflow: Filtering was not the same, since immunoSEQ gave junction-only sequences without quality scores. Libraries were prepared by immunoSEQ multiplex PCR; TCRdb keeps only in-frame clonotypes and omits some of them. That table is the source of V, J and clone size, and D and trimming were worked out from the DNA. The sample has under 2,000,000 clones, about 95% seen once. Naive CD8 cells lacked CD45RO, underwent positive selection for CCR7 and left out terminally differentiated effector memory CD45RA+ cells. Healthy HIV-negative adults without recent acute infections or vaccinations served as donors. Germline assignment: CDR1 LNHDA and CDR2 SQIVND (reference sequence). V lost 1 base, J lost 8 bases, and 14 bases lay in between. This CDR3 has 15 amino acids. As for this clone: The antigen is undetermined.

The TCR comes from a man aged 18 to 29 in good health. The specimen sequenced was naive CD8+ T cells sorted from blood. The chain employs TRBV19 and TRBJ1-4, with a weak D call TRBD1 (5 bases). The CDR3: CASSIGGGIREKLFF. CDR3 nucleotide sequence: TGTGCCAGTAGTATAGGTGGGGGTATTCGGGAAAAACTGTTTTTT.